Listed below are T cell receptor beta chains from one sample, sequenced in a study of blood T cell repertoires in COVID-19. The method was immunoSEQ multiplex PCR; TCRdb's version includes in-frame clones alone and lacks a portion of them. The sample comprises nearly 250,000 clones, over 75% of which are singletons, and 9.1% rests with the top ten. Input material: PBMCs or T cells enriched from blood (not recorded which). All receptors come from a woman aged 50 to 65 with acute COVID-19. The CDR3 runs from the conserved cysteine through the conserved F or W. D genes are given only for firm matches. Clone size is given for some rows only: seen once, a few or many times, or a class if the clone is expanded.

d_gene,j_gene,abundance,v_gene,CDR3aa,CDR3nt
.,TRBJ1-1,.,TRBV9,CASSGGEGTNTEAFF,TGTGCCAGCAGCGGAGGAGAGGGAACGAACACTGAAGCTTTCTTT
.,TRBJ1-1,.,TRBV30,CACTRGGTEAFF,TGTGCCTGTACCCGAGGGGGCACTGAAGCTTTCTTT
TRBD1,TRBJ2-1,.,TRBV24-1,CATSEGTGGRVEQFF,TGTGCCACCAGTGAGGGGACAGGGGGACGGGTTGAGCAGTTCTTC
TRBD1,TRBJ1-2,.,TRBV6-6,CASRGGQGAVYGYTF,TGTGCCAGCAGAGGGGGCCAGGGGGCTGTCTATGGCTACACCTTC
.,TRBJ1-3,.,TRBV7-6,CASSLGGAGSGNTIYF,TGTGCCAGCAGCTTAGGGGGAGCGGGGAGCGGAAACACCATATATTTT
.,TRBJ2-4,.,TRBV3-1/TRBV3-2,CASSQDTRTESIQYF,TGTGCCAGCAGCCAAGATACTAGGACAGAAAGCATTCAGTACTTC
.,TRBJ1-2,once,TRBV6-5,CASRVVSYGYTF,TGTGCCAGCAGGGTGGTGAGCTATGGCTACACCTTC
TRBD2,TRBJ2-1,.,TRBV7-9,CASSPGGHNEQFF,TGTGCCAGCAGTCCGGGAGGACACAATGAGCAGTTCTTC
.,TRBJ1-2,.,TRBV7-9,CASSPTFLDYGYTF,TGTGCCAGCAGCCCTACCTTCCTAGACTATGGCTACACCTTC
TRBD1,TRBJ2-1,.,TRBV2,CASSAPGQNYNEQFF,TGTGCCAGCAGCGCTCCGGGACAGAACTACAATGAGCAGTTCTTC
TRBD1,TRBJ2-3,few,TRBV30,CAWSGTGGSDTQYF,TGTGCCTGGAGTGGGACAGGGGGATCAGATACGCAGTATTTT
.,TRBJ2-1,.,TRBV30,CAWSRWGGSYNEQFF,TGTGCCTGGAGCCGGTGGGGAGGTTCCTACAATGAGCAGTTCTTC
TRBD1,TRBJ1-2,.,TRBV11-2,CASSRTGVSGHNYGYTF,TGTGCCAGCAGCCGGACAGGGGTGTCGGGTCATAACTATGGCTACACCTTC
.,TRBJ1-1,.,TRBV2,CASSDQGRNTEAFF,TGTGCCAGCAGTGATCAGGGAAGGAATACTGAAGCTTTCTTT
.,TRBJ1-3,.,TRBV5-1,CASSLGGRSGNTIYF,TGCGCCAGCAGCTTGGGGGGGAGGTCTGGAAACACCATATATTTT